This T cell receptor beta chain appears in the sequencing data of a study of shared clonotypes between healthy human individuals. Overall study: Plates per donor: three CD4 naive, three CD4 memory, two CD8 naive, one CD8 memory. Study-wide results and limits: The study's rarefaction showed incomplete sorted-subset sequencing despite large depth.

Method: immunoSEQ multiplex PCR; TCRdb's copy keeps in-frame clones and lacks some. The sample consists of 2 million to 2.5 million clones, over 90% of them appearing once. The germline gives CDR1 GTSNPN, CDR2 SVGIG (reference sequence). The CDR3 is made up of 16 amino acids. Trimming took 3 bases from V and 4 from J, leaving 21 bases between them. Every one of the donors was a Caucasian adult that lived in Nashville, Tennessee. Concerning this clone itself: Its cognate antigen is unknown.

The chain uses TRBV30 and TRBJ2-5; TRBD1 might be the D (5 bases). Sequenced input: naive CD4+ T cells from PBMCs. Subset in this sample: CD45RA+ positively selected. The sequence was obtained from a man younger than 35 in good health. Some clones in this sample may be carry-over from other donors' samples. CDR3 protein: CAWSGQGTARGETQYF. The CDR3 nucleotides read TGTGCCTGGAGCGGTCAGGGCACCGCCCGTGGAGAGACCCAGTACTTC.